This T cell receptor (beta chain) was identified in a study of CD8 T cells in ankylosing spondylitis. Trimming took 5 bases from V and 3 from J, leaving 14 bases between them. Germline CDR1 and CDR2: DFQATT and SNEGSKA (reference sequence). The CDR3 has 15 amino acids. The TCR beta libraries were generated through quantitative 5'-RACE incorporating molecular barcodes. TCRdb processed the 5' RACE reads anew with MiXCR; each CDR3 protein has one entry. This table holds around 320,000 distinct CDR3 sequences, around 20% found once. The table lists this clonotype with a few counts. The antigen remains unidentified. Study results and limitations: Clones linked with disease were CD8+ and fairly uncommon in the peripheral blood. Clones linked to disease were reported to show significant enrichment in matched ankylosing spondylitis synovial fluid.

This chain connects TRBV20-1 to TRBJ2-6; D may be TRBD1 (6 bases). The sequence came from a female donor with ankylosing spondylitis or in good health (not recorded which). Sequencing used blood, either unsorted or a sorted T cell fraction (not recorded which). CDR3 bases: TGCAGTGCTGTAAGGGACACCGGTGGGGCCAACGTCCTGACTTTC. Amino acids: CSAVRDTGGANVLTF.